The T cell receptor beta chain under discussion was sequenced for a study of blood T cells in healthy people across ages. Study-level points and caveats: From one million sequenced T cells, diversity estimates were lower bounds.

The use of a sample-barcoded 5' primer and a J-beta primer mix characterized a second PCR of about 7 to 12 cycles. A single record per CDR3 protein comes from TCRdb applying MiXCR to the 5' RACE reads. The table has roughly 1 million distinct CDR3 sequences, under 30% seen once. About this clonotype itself: Its antigen is undetermined.

The CDR3 length is 14 residues. CDR1 and CDR2 (germline): SEHNR, FQNEAQ (reference sequence). V dropped 2 bases and J dropped 4 bases, with 11 bases sitting between them. The sample was also linked to a second study, of T cells of mothers and their children.

The sequenced material came from blood. The TCR sequence derives from a girl aged 2-10 years in good health. This rearrangement joins TRBV7-9 to TRBJ1-2, with D unclear. CDR3 in amino acids: CASSLTTVSYGYTF. The CDR3 DNA sequence: TGTGCCAGCAGCTTAACTACAGTGAGCTATGGCTACACCTTC.